This TCR beta chain appears in the sequencing data of a study of T cell responses to AZD1222 COVID-19 vaccine. Sequenced by immunoSEQ multiplex PCR; TCRdb stores in-frame clones only, minus some. The sample lists 100,000 to 150,000 clones, 80% to 95% occurring once. Overall study results and limits: Among those given AZD1222, only five or six were seropositive at baseline. The donors showed a predominance of white British ancestry and of females, with possible underestimation of clonal diversity.

It was second doses at about 4 or about 12 weeks that were pooled. Points on this clone: The antigen remains undetermined.

Germline V gives CDR1 SGHVS, CDR2 FNYEAQ. Trimming left V 1 base short and J 0 bases short, with 10 bases between. The CDR3 consists of 16 residues. The V gene is TRBV7-6, the J gene TRBJ1-3, with D uncertain. This clonotype was obtained from an adult who received the AZD1222 COVID-19 vaccine. Sequences were derived from peripheral blood, sampled 28 days after the second AZD1222 dose. CDR3 nucleotides: TGTGCCAGCAGCTTAGAGGGTCGGTCCTCTGGAAACACCATATATTTT. This encodes CASSLEGRSSGNTIYF.